Listed below are T cell receptor beta chains from one sample, sequenced in a study of tumor-infiltrating lymphocytes in primary liver carcinoma. TCRdb re-analysed the multiplex PCR reads in MiXCR, keeping a single row per CDR3 protein. Seen here are some 51,000 distinct CDR3 sequences, about 80% observed once, and the top ten hold 20% to 30%. The sequencing sample was made of liver tumor tissue from sampling region 3. The receptors come from a man aged 35 to 55 with primary liver carcinoma and hepatitis B virus infection. Both conserved end residues are trimmed from each CDR3.

>TRBV6-5
ASSYTVDGSGELF
>TRBV7-8
ASRRTENTEAF
>TRBV5-4
ASSAGVAGGTPYNGQF
>TRBV10-2
ASSGRGADEAF
>TRBV7-9
ASSARQGHSPLH
>TRBV28
ASTLAFVGAGTEAS
>TRBV11-1
ASSQGLAGEVDNEQL
>TRBV10-3
AVSVGAANTGELF
>TRBV7-9
ASSLEAGGGTDMQY
>TRBV12-3/TRBV12-4
TSSRTSGSNEQF
>TRBV10-2
ASSESDRGVENQY
>TRBV19
AIRDTGDPTDTQY
>TRBV11-2
AWRSRESAHQETQY
>TRBV12-3/TRBV12-4
ASSLWSLGRINEQS
>TRBV24-1
ATSTAGGVEQF
>TRBV6-1
ASSEGLGGIGELF